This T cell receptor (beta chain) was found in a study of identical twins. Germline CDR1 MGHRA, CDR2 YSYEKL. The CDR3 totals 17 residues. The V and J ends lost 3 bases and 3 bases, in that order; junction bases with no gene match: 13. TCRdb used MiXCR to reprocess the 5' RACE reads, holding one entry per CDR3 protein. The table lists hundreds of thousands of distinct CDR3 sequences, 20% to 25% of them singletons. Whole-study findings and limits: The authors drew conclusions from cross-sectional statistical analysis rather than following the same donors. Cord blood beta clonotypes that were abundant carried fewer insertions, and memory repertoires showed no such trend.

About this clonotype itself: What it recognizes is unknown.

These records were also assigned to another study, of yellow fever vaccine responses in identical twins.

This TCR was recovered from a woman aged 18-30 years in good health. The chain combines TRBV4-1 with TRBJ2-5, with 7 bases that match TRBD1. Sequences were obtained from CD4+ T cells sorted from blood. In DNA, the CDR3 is TGCGCCAGCAGCCACAGGTTGAGCGCCCAGGGGGAAGAGACCCAGTACTTC. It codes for CASSHRLSAQGEETQYF.